This TCR beta chain comes out of a study of Ad26.COV2.S vaccination and SARS-CoV-2 variants. At the level of the study: Sample donor was a member of the COV1001 Ad26.COV2.S trial arm.

Specified treatment: over 15 received Ad26.COV2.S at low or high dose, single or two shots; roughly five received placebo; per-sample allocation not given. All samples were drawn on day 63, counting from the first vaccine or placebo injection. Remarks on this clone: Its antigen is not known.

V was pared by 4 bases and J by 1 base, with 10 bases between. CDR3 size: 15 residues. Germline values: CDR1 LGHNT, CDR2 FRNRAP. Whole-study findings and limits: Participants in the vaccine arm had higher spike-specific TCR breadth; placebo recipients had lower.

Profiling relied on immunoSEQ multiplex PCR, and the TCRdb table lists in-frame clones only, not all of them. The sample has about 350,000 clones, around 87% seen once. The clonotype originates from a person aged 18 to 59 who received the Ad26.COV2.S COVID-19 vaccine or a placebo. Sequenced here: peripheral blood, sampled in a trial of Ad26.COV2.S vaccine versus placebo. The rearrangement links TRBV12-5 to TRBJ2-2, with D possibly TRBD2 on 7 matching bases. CDR3 coding DNA: TGTGCTAGTGGTTGGGGGGGCCTGAACACCGGGGAGCTGTTTTTT. This translates into CASGWGGLNTGELFF.